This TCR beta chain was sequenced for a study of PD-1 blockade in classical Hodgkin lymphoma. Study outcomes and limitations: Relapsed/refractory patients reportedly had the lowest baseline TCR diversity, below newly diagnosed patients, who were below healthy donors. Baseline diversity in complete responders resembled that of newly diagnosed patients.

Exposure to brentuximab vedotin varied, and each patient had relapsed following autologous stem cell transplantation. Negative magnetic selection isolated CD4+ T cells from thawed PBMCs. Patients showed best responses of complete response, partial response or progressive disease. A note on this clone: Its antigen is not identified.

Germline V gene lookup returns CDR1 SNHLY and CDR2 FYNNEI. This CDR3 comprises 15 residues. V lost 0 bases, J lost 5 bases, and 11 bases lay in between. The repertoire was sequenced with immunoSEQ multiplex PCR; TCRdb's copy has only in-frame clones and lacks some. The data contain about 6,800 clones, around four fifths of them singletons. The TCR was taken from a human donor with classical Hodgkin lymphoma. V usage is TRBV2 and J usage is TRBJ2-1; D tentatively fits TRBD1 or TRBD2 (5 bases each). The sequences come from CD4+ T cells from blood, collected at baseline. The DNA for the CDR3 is TGTGCCAGCAGTGAAGCGGGGCTAGCTAACAATGAGCAGTTCTTC. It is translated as CASSEAGLANNEQFF.